Below are 12 T cell receptor beta chains sequenced from a single sample in a study of graft-versus-host responses after intestinal transplantation. To release intraepithelial and lamina propria lymphocytes, the graft tissue was processed. Sequenced by immunoSEQ multiplex PCR; TCRdb stores in-frame clones only, minus some. The table lists about 60,000 clones, around 90% of them singletons. The starting material was ileum tissue, obtained around 350 days after transplant. These receptors were collected from a human patient who received an intestinal transplant, so some T cells may come from the graft donor.

This clone was picked up one time. The V and J genes are TRBV19 and TRBJ2-7; 7 nucleotides align to TRBD1. Looked up from germline, CDR1 is LNHDA and CDR2 is SQIVND (reference sequence). The CDR3 covers 13 residues. Trimming cost V 7 bases and J 5 bases; bases outside gene matches: 8. The CDR3 nucleotides read TGTGCCAGTACCAGACAGGGTTGGGACGAGCAGTACTTC. It translates to CASTRQGWDEQYF.

V is TRBV6-6 and J is TRBJ1-2; unclear D gene. V shed 2 bases and J shed 1 base, with 8 bases lying between them. There are 14 residues in the CDR3. Germline CDR1 reads MNHNY; CDR2 reads SVGAGI (reference sequence). CDR3 residues: CASSYLTVNYGYTF. The CDR3 nucleotides read TGTGCCAGCAGTTACCTCACAGTTAACTATGGCTACACCTTC.

The rearrangement joins TRBV5-6 to TRBJ1-2, with D perhaps TRBD1 (6 bases). The germline V and J ends were trimmed by 1 base and 13 bases, with 14 bases remaining between them. The germline V gene has CDR1 SGHDT and CDR2 YYEEEE. The CDR3 runs 12 residues. CDR3 sequence: CASSLSAGAVTF. Written as DNA, the CDR3 is TGTGCCAGCAGCTTGAGTGCAGGGGCGGTCACCTTC. The full variable domain, rest sourced from reference TRBV5-6 and TRBJ1-2, is DAGVTQSPTHLIKTRGQQVTLRCSPKSGHDTVSWYQQALGQGPQFIFQYYEEEERQRGNFPDRFSGHQFPNYSSELNVNALLLGDSALYLCASSLSAGAVTFGSGTRLTVV.

This clone was detected once. V and J are TRBV7-3 and TRBJ2-1, with D maybe TRBD2 (5 bases). The CDR3 runs 13 residues. The germline V and J ends were trimmed by 2 bases and 3 bases, with 5 bases remaining between them. Germline lookup yields CDR1 SGHTA and CDR2 FQGTGA. CDR3 sequence: CASSLGSYNEQFF. The DNA of the CDR3 is TGTGCCAGCAGCTTAGGGAGCTACAATGAGCAGTTCTTC.

The J gene is TRBJ1-3, the V gene TRBV7-9, with D hard to call. With 0 bases removed from V and 2 bases from J, the gap between germline ends came to 14 bases. The CDR3 has 17 amino acids. The germline CDR1 and CDR2 sequences are SEHNR and FQNEAQ (reference sequence). The CDR3 loop is CASSLARVGVPGNTIYF. The CDR3 DNA reads TGTGCCAGCAGCTTAGCGCGCGTGGGAGTCCCTGGAAACACCATATATTTT. Based on the CDR3 plus reference TRBV7-9 and TRBJ1-3, the full variable domain is DTGVSQNPRHKITKRGQNVTFRCDPISEHNRLYWYRQTLGQGPEFLTYFQNEAQLEKSRLLSDRFSAERPKGSFSTLEIQRTEQGDSAMYLCASSLARVGVPGNTIYFGEGSWLTVV.

This chain uses TRBV5-4 with TRBJ2-7; D not resolved. CDR3 length equals 12 residues. Between the trimmed V and J ends, which lost 3 bases and 2 bases, there was a span of 6 bases. CDR1 is SGHNT, CDR2 YYREEE, per germline (reference sequence). The CDR3 DNA sequence: TGTGCCAGCAGCTCGCAAACCTACGAGCAGTACTTC. It codes for CASSSQTYEQYF.

The chain has TRBV21-1 and TRBJ2-7. TRBV21-1 is reported as a pseudogene. The length of the CDR3 is 17 residues. DNA for the CDR3: TGTGCCAGCAGCAAAGCCTTAGGACGCCTTCGATCCTACGAGCAGTACTTC. Its protein product is CASSKALGRLRSYEQYF.

This chain joins TRBV2 and TRBJ2-3; 12 bases are shared with TRBD2. V lost 11 bases, J lost 6 bases, and 15 bases stayed unmatched. Germline values: CDR1 SNHLY, CDR2 FYNNEI. The CDR3 length is 16 residues. This CDR3 reads CAHRGTSGRQGDTQYF. The CDR3 DNA sequence: TGTGCCCATCGGGGGACTAGCGGGCGCCAGGGGGATACGCAGTATTTT.

This chain connects TRBV7-2 to TRBJ2-5, with 10 bases that match TRBD1. CDR3 length: 16 residues. Germline CDR1 and CDR2: SGHTA and FQGNSA. The J segment lost 4 bases and the V segment lost 9 bases, leaving 14 bases of the junction unmatched. The DNA of the CDR3 is TGTGCCAGGTCCAGAATCCGACAGGGGGCGGGAGAGACCCAGTACTTC. This sequence encodes CARSRIRQGAGETQYF.

V and J are TRBV6-5 and TRBJ1-1; D call uncertain. Trimming took 6 bases from V and 0 from J, leaving 14 bases between them. CDR1 and CDR2 from the germline V gene are MNHEY and SVGAGI. CDR3 length equals 15 residues. The CDR3 spells CASRESTALNTEAFF. The CDR3 DNA sequence: TGTGCCAGCAGGGAGAGTACAGCGTTGAACACTGAAGCTTTCTTT.

Points on this clone: The identical CDR3 is also encoded by other nucleotide sequences in the sample. The chain links TRBV6-5 to TRBJ1-1; D remains ambiguous. The V end was cut by 0 bases, the J end by 1 base, with 3 bases between. Germline V lookup: CDR1 MNHEY, CDR2 SVGAGI. This CDR3 region has 13 residues. CDR3 DNA: TGTGCCAGCAGTTACTCAAGGAACACTGAAGCTTTCTTT. Translating gives CASSYSRNTEAFF.

The rearrangement uses TRBV4-1 and TRBJ2-1; D unclear. CDR3 length equals 14 residues. V lost 4 bases, J lost 6 bases, and 13 bases lay in between. Germline V gives CDR1 MGHRA, CDR2 YSYEKL. CDR3 in amino acids: CASSRRKLGNEQFF. Written as DNA, the CDR3 is TGCGCCAGCAGCCGAAGAAAGCTGGGCAATGAGCAGTTCTTC.